This T cell receptor beta chain was identified during a study of T cells in Graves' hyperthyroidism and ophthalmopathy. RNA transcripts yielded amplified TCR beta CDR3 regions. HTBI primers were the set used in a first-round RT-PCR of the TCR CDR3. TCRdb processed the multiplex PCR reads anew with MiXCR; each CDR3 protein has one entry. The sample lists hundreds of thousands of distinct CDR3 sequences; 14% to 15% were seen once. A NOSPECS grade of at least 4, a Clinical Activity Score of at least 3 and duration under 3 months were recorded in ophthalmopathy patients. The authors obtained PBMCs from over 7.5 ml of fresh peripheral blood. Points on this clonotype: As yet, its antigen is unknown.

Study conclusions and caveats: Within blood appeared most thyroid clonotypes that had expanded above 0.001. Onset of ophthalmopathy came a median approximately 6.5 months after the model predicted it.

Material for sequencing was blood. The sequence was collected from a man between 18 and 35 years old with Graves' ophthalmopathy.

In DNA, the CDR3 is TGTGCCAGCAGCCGCACCGGGATATCAGGGGATGGCTACACCTTC. This sequence encodes CASSRTGISGDGYTF. The J gene is TRBJ1-2, the V gene TRBV11-3; possible D gene TRBD1, 6 bases. V gave up 5 bases and J gave up 6 bases, with 19 bases separating them. Germline V gene data show CDR1 as SGHNT and CDR2 as YENEEA. The CDR3 covers 15 residues.